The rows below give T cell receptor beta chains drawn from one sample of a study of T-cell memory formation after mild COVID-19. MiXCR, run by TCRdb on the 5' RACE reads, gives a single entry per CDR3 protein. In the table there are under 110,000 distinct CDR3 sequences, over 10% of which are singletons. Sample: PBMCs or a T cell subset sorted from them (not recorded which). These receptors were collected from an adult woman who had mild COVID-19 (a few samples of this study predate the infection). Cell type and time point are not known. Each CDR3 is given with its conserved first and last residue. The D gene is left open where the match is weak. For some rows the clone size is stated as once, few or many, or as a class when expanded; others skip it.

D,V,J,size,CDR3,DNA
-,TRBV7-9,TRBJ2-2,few,CASSLYATGELFF,TGTGCCAGCAGCTTGTACGCGACTGGGGAGCTGTTTTTT
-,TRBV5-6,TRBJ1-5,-,CASSLTPGYNQPQHF,TGTGCCAGCAGCTTGACTCCAGGGTACAATCAGCCCCAGCATTTT
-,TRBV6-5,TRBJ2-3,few,CASSNRRGAQYSTDTQYF,TGTGCCAGCAGTAACAGAAGGGGGGCCCAATACAGCACAGATACGCAGTATTTT
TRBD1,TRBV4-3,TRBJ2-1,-,CASSPTGGRTSF,TGCGCCAGCAGCCCGACAGGGGGAAGAACCTCGTTC
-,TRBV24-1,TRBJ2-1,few,CATSESTSGPNTYNEQFF,TGTGCCACCAGTGAGAGTACGAGCGGGCCAAATACCTACAATGAGCAGTTCTTC
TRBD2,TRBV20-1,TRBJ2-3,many,CSATAGGTSDTQYF,TGCAGTGCTACAGCGGGGGGAACTTCAGATACGCAGTATTTT
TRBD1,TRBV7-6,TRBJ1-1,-,CASSLVPNPQGVNTEAFF,TGTGCCAGCAGCTTAGTACCCAACCCACAGGGGGTGAACACTGAAGCTTTCTTT
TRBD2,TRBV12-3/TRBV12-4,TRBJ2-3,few,CASMREQEDTQYF,TGTGCCAGCATGCGGGAGCAGGAAGATACGCAGTATTTT
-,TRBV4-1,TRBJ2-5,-,CASSQLSGLDKETQYF,TGCGCCAGCAGCCAGCTGAGCGGGCTTGATAAAGAGACCCAGTACTTC
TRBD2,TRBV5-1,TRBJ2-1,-,CASSLGTSGGNNEQFF,TGCGCCAGCAGCTTGGGAACTAGCGGGGGGAACAATGAGCAGTTCTTC
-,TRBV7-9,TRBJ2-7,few,CASSLAWEYEQYF,TGTGCCAGCAGCTTAGCTTGGGAATACGAGCAGTACTTC
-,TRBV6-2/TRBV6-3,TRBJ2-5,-,CASSYSVREETQYF,TGTGCCAGCAGTTACTCGGTCAGAGAAGAGACCCAGTACTTC
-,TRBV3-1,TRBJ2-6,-,CASSPTRGANVLTF,TGTGCCAGCAGCCCGACTCGTGGGGCCAACGTCCTGACTTTC
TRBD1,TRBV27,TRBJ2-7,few,CASSLLQGTPYEQYF,TGTGCCAGCAGTTTACTACAGGGGACCCCCTACGAGCAGTACTTC
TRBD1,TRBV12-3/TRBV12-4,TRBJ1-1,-,CASSFWAGGIEDTEAFF,TGTGCCAGCAGTTTCTGGGCAGGGGGCATTGAGGACACTGAAGCTTTCTTT
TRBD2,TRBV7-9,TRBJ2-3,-,CASSRRLQAGGLTDTQYF,TGTGCCAGCAGCCGACGTCTTCAAGCGGGAGGTTTGACAGATACGCAGTATTTT
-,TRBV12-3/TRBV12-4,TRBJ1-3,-,CASSSVDPSVSGNTIYF,TGTGCCAGCAGTTCGGTAGATCCAAGTGTCTCTGGAAACACCATATATTTT
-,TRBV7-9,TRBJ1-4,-,CASSPTVSGPSEKLFF,TGTGCCAGCAGCCCGACCGTCTCGGGTCCGAGTGAAAAACTGTTTTTT
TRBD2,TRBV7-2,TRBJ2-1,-,CASRPPGLAYNEQFF,TGTGCCAGCAGACCACCGGGACTAGCATACAATGAGCAGTTCTTC
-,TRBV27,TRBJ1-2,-,CASSSPGVGYTF,TGTGCCAGCAGTTCCCCGGGTGTCGGCTACACCTTC
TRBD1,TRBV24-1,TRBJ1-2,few,CATSDDRGLDYGYTF,TGTGCCACCAGTGATGACAGGGGGCTTGACTATGGCTACACCTTC
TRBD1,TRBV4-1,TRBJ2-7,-,CASSQDVTGGEQYF,TGCGCCAGCAGCCAAGATGTCACAGGGGGCGAGCAGTACTTC
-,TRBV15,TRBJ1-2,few,CATSGQPARGYTF,TGTGCCACCAGCGGACAGCCGGCTAGGGGCTACACCTTC
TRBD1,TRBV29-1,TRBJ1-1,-,CSVSGTVGTEAFF,TGCAGCGTTTCCGGGACAGTTGGGACTGAAGCTTTCTTT
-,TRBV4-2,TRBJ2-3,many,CASSPGPDTQYF,TGTGCCAGCAGCCCCGGCCCCGATACGCAGTATTTT
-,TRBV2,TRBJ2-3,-,CASSVADSRTDTQYF,TGTGCCAGCAGTGTCGCAGATTCCCGCACAGATACGCAGTATTTT
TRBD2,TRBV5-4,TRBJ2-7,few,CASRVGGYSYEQYF,TGTGCCAGCCGCGTGGGGGGGTACTCCTACGAGCAGTACTTC
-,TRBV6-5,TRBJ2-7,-,CASSYFRGSSYEQYF,TGTGCCAGCAGTTACTTTAGGGGCAGCTCCTACGAGCAGTACTTC
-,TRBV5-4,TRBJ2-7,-,CASGGGGYEQYF,TGTGCCAGCGGTGGTGGGGGCTACGAGCAGTACTTC
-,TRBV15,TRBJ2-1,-,CATSRDVGPGNEQFF,TGTGCCACCAGCAGAGATGTGGGGCCGGGAAATGAGCAGTTCTTC
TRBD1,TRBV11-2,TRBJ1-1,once,CASSFPGTGSGTEAFF,TGTGCCAGCAGCTTTCCCGGGACAGGGTCGGGGACTGAAGCTTTCTTT
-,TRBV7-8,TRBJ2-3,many,CASNSGPGVTDTQYF,TGTGCCAGCAACAGCGGACCCGGAGTTACGGATACGCAGTATTTT
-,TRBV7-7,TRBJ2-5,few,CASSLAPGLETQYF,TGTGCCAGCAGCTTAGCTCCAGGGTTAGAGACCCAGTACTTC
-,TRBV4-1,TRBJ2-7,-,CASSPSLVAGMDEQYF,TGCGCCAGCAGCCCCTCGTTGGTTGCAGGTATGGACGAGCAGTACTTC
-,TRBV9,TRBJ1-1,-,CASSGDPNTEAFF,TGTGCCAGCAGCGGGGACCCGAACACTGAAGCTTTCTTT
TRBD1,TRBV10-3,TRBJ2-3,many,CAIGFGGTGRTDTQYF,TGTGCCATCGGGTTCGGCGGGACAGGGAGGACAGATACGCAGTATTTT
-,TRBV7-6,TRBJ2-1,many,CASSSYRAGTDTNEQFF,TGTGCCAGCAGCTCCTACCGGGCGGGGACAGACACCAATGAGCAGTTCTTC
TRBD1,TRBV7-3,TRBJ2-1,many,CASSPRTGEAYNEQFF,TGTGCCAGCAGCCCACGGACAGGGGAGGCCTACAATGAGCAGTTCTTC
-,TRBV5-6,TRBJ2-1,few,CASSLARPQEQFF,TGTGCCAGCAGCTTGGCAAGACCGCAGGAGCAGTTCTTC
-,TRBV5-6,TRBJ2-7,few,CASSFNTFSYEQYF,TGTGCCAGCAGCTTTAACACGTTTTCCTACGAGCAGTACTTC
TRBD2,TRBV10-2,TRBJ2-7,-,CASSESTSARYEQYF,TGCGCCAGCAGTGAGTCGACTAGCGCCCGCTACGAGCAGTACTTC
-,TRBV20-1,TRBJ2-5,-,CSARDREGQETQYF,TGCAGTGCTAGAGATAGAGAAGGACAAGAGACCCAGTACTTC
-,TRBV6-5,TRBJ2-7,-,CASRLQRSYEQYF,TGTGCCAGCAGACTTCAGCGGTCCTACGAGCAGTACTTC
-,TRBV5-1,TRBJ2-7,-,CASSFEGLHEQYF,TGCGCCAGCAGCTTTGAGGGGCTGCACGAGCAGTACTTC
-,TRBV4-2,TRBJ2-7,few,CASSQDLSTGTYYEQYF,TGTGCCAGCAGCCAAGATTTATCTACAGGTACCTACTACGAGCAGTACTTC
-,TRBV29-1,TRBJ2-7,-,CSVHNSLYEQYF,TGCAGCGTTCATAACTCCCTCTACGAGCAGTACTTC
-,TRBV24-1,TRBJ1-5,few,CATSPPNSNQPQHF,TGTGCCACCAGTCCCCCGAACTCGAATCAGCCCCAGCATTTT
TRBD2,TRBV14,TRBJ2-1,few,CASSQSTGQRGHNEQFF,TGTGCCAGCAGCCAATCTACTGGCCAGCGGGGTCACAATGAGCAGTTCTTC
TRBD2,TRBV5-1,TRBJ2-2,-,CASSSRLAGGPDLVTGELFF,TGCGCCAGCAGCTCCAGACTAGCGGGGGGACCTGACCTCGTTACCGGGGAGCTGTTTTTT
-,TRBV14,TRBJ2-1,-,CASSPVDGQNYNEQFF,TGTGCCAGCAGCCCCGTGGATGGACAGAATTACAATGAGCAGTTCTTC
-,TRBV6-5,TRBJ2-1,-,CASSYSPGRGNEQFF,TGTGCCAGCAGTTACTCCCCCGGGAGAGGCAATGAGCAGTTCTTC
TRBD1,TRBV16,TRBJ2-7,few,CASSLSPGQGAGISYEQYF,TGTGCCAGCAGCCTATCTCCGGGACAGGGGGCTGGCATCTCCTACGAGCAGTACTTC
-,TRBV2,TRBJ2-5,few,CASSGQAETQYF,TGTGCCAGCAGTGGACAGGCTGAGACCCAGTACTTC
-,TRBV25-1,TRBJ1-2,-,CASSEGGLYYGYTF,TGTGCCAGCAGTGAGGGGGGACTCTACTATGGCTACACCTTC
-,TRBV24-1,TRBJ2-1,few,CATSDLGWDEQFF,TGTGCCACCAGTGATCTGGGGTGGGATGAGCAGTTCTTC